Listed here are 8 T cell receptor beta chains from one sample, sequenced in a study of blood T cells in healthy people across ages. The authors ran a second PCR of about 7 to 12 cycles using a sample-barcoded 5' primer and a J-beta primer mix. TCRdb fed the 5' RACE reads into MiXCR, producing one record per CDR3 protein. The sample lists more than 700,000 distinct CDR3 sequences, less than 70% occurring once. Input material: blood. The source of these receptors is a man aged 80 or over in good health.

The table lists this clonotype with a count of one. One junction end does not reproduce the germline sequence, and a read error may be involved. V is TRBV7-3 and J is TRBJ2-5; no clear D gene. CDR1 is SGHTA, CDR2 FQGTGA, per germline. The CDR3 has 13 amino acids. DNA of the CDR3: TGTACCAGCAGCAGATCTAACAAAGAGACCCAGTACTTC. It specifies CTSSRSNKETQYF. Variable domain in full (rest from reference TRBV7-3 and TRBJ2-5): GAGVSQTPSNKVTEKGKYVELRCDPISGHTALYWYRQSLGQGPEFLIYFQGTGAADDSGLPNDRFFAVRPEGSVSTLKIQRTERGDSAVYLCTSSRSNKETQYFGPGTRLLVL.

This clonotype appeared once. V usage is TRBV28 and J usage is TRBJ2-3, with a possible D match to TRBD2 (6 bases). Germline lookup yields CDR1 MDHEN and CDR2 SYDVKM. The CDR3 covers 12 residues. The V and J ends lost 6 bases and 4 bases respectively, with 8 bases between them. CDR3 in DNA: TGTGCCAGCAGGCGGGACGCAGATACGCAGTATTTT. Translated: CASRRDADTQYF.

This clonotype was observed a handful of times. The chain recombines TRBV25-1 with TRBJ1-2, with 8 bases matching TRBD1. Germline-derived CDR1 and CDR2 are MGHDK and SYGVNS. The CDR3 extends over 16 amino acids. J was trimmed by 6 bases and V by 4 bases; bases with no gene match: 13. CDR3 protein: CASSAPLTDRGNGYTF. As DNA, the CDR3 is TGTGCCAGCAGTGCTCCCCTTACTGACAGGGGTAATGGCTACACCTTC.

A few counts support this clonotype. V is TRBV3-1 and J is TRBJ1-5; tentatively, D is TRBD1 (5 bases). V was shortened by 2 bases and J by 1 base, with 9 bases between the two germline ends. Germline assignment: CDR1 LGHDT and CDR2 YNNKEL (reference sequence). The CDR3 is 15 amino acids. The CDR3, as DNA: TGTGCCAGCAGCCAACAGGGAGGGAGCAATCAGCCCCAGCATTTT. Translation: CASSQQGGSNQPQHF. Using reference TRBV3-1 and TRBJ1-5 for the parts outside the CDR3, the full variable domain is DTAVSQTPKYLVTQMGNDKSIKCEQNLGHDTMYWYKQDSKKFLKIMFSYNNKELIINETVPNRFSPKSPDKAHLNLHINSLELGDSAVYFCASSQQGGSNQPQHFGDGTRLSIL.

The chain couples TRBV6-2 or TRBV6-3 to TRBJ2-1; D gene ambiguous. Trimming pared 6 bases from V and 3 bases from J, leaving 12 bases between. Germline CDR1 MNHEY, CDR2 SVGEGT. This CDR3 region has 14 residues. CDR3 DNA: TGTGCCAGCAGCATCAGCCCTCACTACAATGAGCAGTTCTTC. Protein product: CASSISPHYNEQFF.

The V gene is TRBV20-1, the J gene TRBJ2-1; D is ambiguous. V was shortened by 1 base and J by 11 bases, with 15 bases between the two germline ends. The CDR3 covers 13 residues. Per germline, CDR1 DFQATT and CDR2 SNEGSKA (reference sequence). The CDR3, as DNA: TGCAGTGCTAGAGCTGGTTTTTCCGATAAGCAGTTCTTC. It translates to CSARAGFSDKQFF.

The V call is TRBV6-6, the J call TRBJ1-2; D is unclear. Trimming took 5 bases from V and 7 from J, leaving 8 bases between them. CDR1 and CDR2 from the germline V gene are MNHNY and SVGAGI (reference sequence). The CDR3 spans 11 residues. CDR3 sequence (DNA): TGTGCCAGCAGTCCTAAGGGTGGCTACACCTTC. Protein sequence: CASSPKGGYTF.

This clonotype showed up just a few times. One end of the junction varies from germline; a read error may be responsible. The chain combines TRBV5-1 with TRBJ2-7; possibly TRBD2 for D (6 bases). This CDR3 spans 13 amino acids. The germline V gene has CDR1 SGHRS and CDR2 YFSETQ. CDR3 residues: CASSLPGGYEQYF. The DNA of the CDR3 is TGTGCCAGCAGTTTACCCGGGGGCTACGAGCAGTACTTC.